The 16 T cell receptor beta chains given below trace back to one sample, sequenced in a study of cytomegalovirus exposure and HLA in healthy donors (dated by TCRdb to between 2016 and 2019). Receptors were amplified or captured by the immunoSEQ multiplex PCR assay. What TCRdb holds here is the immuneACCESS table cut down to in-frame rearrangements. Part of the clones is not present; checked against another copy, under half of the missing clones reflect an unresolved V gene, and the others are unexplained. In all, the sample holds some 350,000 clones, and around 90% of those were seen once. The ten largest clones represent 1% to 1.5% of the sample. Material for sequencing was PBMCs. The receptors originated from a woman aged 30 to 39 in good health and CMV-seropositive.

The chain couples TRBV7-6 to TRBJ1-4, with 7 bases matching TRBD1. This CDR3 contains 14 residues. V gave up 7 bases and J gave up 6 bases; unmatched junction bases: 8. Germline V CDR1 and CDR2: SGHVS, FNYEAQ. CDR3 region: CASTQGRGDEKLFF. CDR3 DNA: TGTGCCAGCACTCAGGGCAGGGGGGATGAAAAACTGTTTTTT.

This clone has a handful of counts. The rearrangement uses TRBV2 and TRBJ1-2; 8 positions agree with TRBD1. Germline V gives CDR1 SNHLY, CDR2 FYNNEI. The CDR3 spans 14 residues. J was trimmed by 4 bases and V by 5 bases; bases with no gene match: 6. The CDR3 DNA sequence: TGTGCCAGCAGTTACGGACAGGGAGGCTATGGCTACACCTTC. Protein sequence: CASSYGQGGYGYTF.

The chain couples TRBV4-3 to TRBJ2-3; 11 bases are a match to TRBD2. CDR3 length: 17 amino acids. Trimming removed 4 bases from V and 4 bases from J; junction bases left unmatched: 10. Germline values: CDR1 LGHNA, CDR2 YSLEER. This CDR3 is CASSLGTSGGLADTQYF. The CDR3 DNA sequence: TGCGCCAGCAGCCTCGGGACTAGCGGAGGGTTGGCAGATACGCAGTATTTT.

V is TRBV29-1 and J is TRBJ2-1, with D perhaps matching TRBD1 or TRBD2 (5 bases each). Trimming removed 8 bases at V and 3 bases at J, with 8 bases between. From germline, CDR1 is SQVTM and CDR2 ANQGSEA. The CDR3 sequence is 11 residues long. CDR3 coding DNA: TGCAGCTCTGGGGGCTACAATGAGCAGTTCTTC. Translated, it gives CSSGGYNEQFF.

The rearrangement links TRBV7-6 to TRBJ2-7; 11 positions match TRBD2. Germline trimming cut 6 bases from V and 6 bases from J; bases unmatched to any gene: 13. Germline values: CDR1 SGHVS, CDR2 FNYEAQ. The CDR3 spans 16 residues. The CDR3 loop is CASSLNPGLAVGEQYF. DNA of the CDR3: TGTGCCAGCAGTCTAAACCCGGGACTAGCGGTAGGCGAGCAGTACTTC.

This sequence joins TRBV9 and TRBJ1-4, with 11 bases that match TRBD1. The germline V gene has CDR1 SGDLS and CDR2 YYNGEE. The V and J ends lost 0 bases and 8 bases, in that order; junction bases with no gene match: 18. This CDR3 has 20 amino acids. CDR3 in DNA: TGTGCCAGCAGCGTAGCTCCAACCGAGAGGACAGGGGGCTTCGAAGAAAAACTGTTTTTT. Amino acids: CASSVAPTERTGGFEEKLFF.

The chain has TRBV7-2 and TRBJ2-7; 12 bases align to TRBD2. CDR1 and CDR2 (germline): SGHTA, FQGNSA. Trimming removed 5 bases from V and 2 bases from J; junction bases left unmatched: 13. The CDR3 is made up of 18 amino acids. The DNA for the CDR3 is TGTGCCAGCAGCCAACGCCAGCTAGCGGGAGGGGGTACCTACGAGCAGTACTTC. Protein sequence: CASSQRQLAGGGTYEQYF. The full variable domain, with the rest looked up from reference TRBV7-2 and TRBJ2-7, is GAGVSQSPSNKVTEKGKDVELRCDPISGHTALYWYRQSLGQGLEFLIYFQGNSAPDKSGLPSDRFSAERTGGSVSTLTIQRTQQEDSAVYLCASSQRQLAGGGTYEQYFGPGTRLTVT.

The genes are TRBV9 and TRBJ2-5, with 8 bases identical to TRBD1. Per the germline V gene, CDR1 is SGDLS and CDR2 is YYNGEE. The CDR3 has 15 residues. With 4 bases clipped from V and 5 bases from J, the junction kept 10 bases outside the gene matches. The CDR3 DNA follows: TGTGCCAGCAGCCCTACAGGGGGACCGAGGGAGACCCAGTACTTC. Translating gives CASSPTGGPRETQYF.

As to this clone: At one boundary the junction diverges from the germline segment, which might be a read error. The chain carries TRBV6-1 and TRBJ1-1, with 11 bases aligning to TRBD1. Germline CDR1 MNHNS, CDR2 SASEGT. The CDR3 spans 17 residues. This chain's CDR3 is CASNELPRTGGNTEAFF. In DNA, the CDR3 is TGTGCCAGCAATGAACTACCTCGGACAGGGGGCAACACTGAAGCTTTCTTT.

Only one count was recorded for this clone. The chain joins TRBV28 to TRBJ2-7; 11 nucleotides line up with TRBD2. CDR3 length: 14 residues. V lost 7 bases and J lost 5; bases outside the gene matches: 7. Germline V gene sequence: CDR1 MDHEN, CDR2 SYDVKM. The chain's CDR3 is CASKLAGGPHEQYF. CDR3 DNA sequence: TGTGCCAGCAAGTTAGCGGGGGGGCCCCACGAGCAGTACTTC.

The chain joins TRBV2 to TRBJ2-5; TRBD2 aligns across 11 bases. Germline values: CDR1 SNHLY, CDR2 FYNNEI. V was clipped by 4 bases and J by 3 bases; unmatched bases: 4. This CDR3 is 15 amino acids long. CDR3 nucleotides: TGTGCCAGCAGTGTCCTACTAGCGGGGGAAGAGACCCAGTACTTC. Protein: CASSVLLAGEETQYF.

The chain uses TRBV19 and TRBJ1-1, with D unresolved. This CDR3 has 14 residues. V was trimmed by 8 bases and J by 1 base, leaving 14 bases between them. Per germline, CDR1 LNHDA and CDR2 SQIVND (reference sequence). The CDR3 sequence: CASAQSRRNTEAFF. In DNA form, the CDR3 reads TGTGCCAGTGCGCAGAGCAGACGGAACACTGAAGCTTTCTTT.

This clone was observed once. This sequence joins TRBV30 and TRBJ2-1; TRBD2 might be the D (6 bases). The CDR3 sequence is 12 residues long. Trimming removed 0 bases from V and 6 bases from J, with 6 bases in between. Germline assignment: CDR1 GTSNPN and CDR2 SVGIG (reference sequence). CDR3 sequence: CAWSVLANEQFF. CDR3 sequence (DNA): TGTGCCTGGAGTGTACTAGCCAATGAGCAGTTCTTC.

This rearrangement joins TRBV6-5 to TRBJ2-1; D is perhaps TRBD1 (6 bases). Germline V gene data show CDR1 as MNHEY and CDR2 as SVGAGI. The CDR3 covers 12 residues. Trimming stripped 7 bases from V and 13 bases from J, with 17 bases between. As DNA, the CDR3 is TGTGCCAGCAAGGGGGACCAAGGAGCACAGTTCTTC. Translating gives CASKGDQGAQFF.

The rearrangement joins TRBV7-6 to TRBJ2-7; no definite D call. Trimming took 2 bases from V and 2 from J, leaving 10 bases between them. The CDR3 length is 14 residues. Germline lookup yields CDR1 SGHVS and CDR2 FNYEAQ. The DNA for the CDR3 is TGTGCCAGCAGCTTAATAGCAGGTACCTACGAGCAGTACTTC. This translates into CASSLIAGTYEQYF.

The gene calls are TRBV28 and TRBJ2-1; 9 bases map to TRBD2. CDR1 and CDR2 from the germline V gene are MDHEN and SYDVKM. The junction had 10 bases not matched to a gene; V was cut back by 10 bases and J by 0 bases. The CDR3 has 16 residues. The CDR3 here is CAIEGRGRGSYNEQFF. The DNA of the CDR3 is TGTGCCATCGAGGGCCGCGGGAGGGGCTCCTACAATGAGCAGTTCTTC.